This TCR beta chain came from a study of T cells of healthy individuals. This clonotype came up once. TCRdb independently ran MiXCR on the 5' RACE reads; one entry per CDR3 protein. The sample carries about 96,000 distinct CDR3 sequences, 17% recorded once. The clonotype comes from a human donor in good health.

CDR3 sequence: CATSDFMAAKLFF. The CDR3 nucleotides read TGTGCCACCAGTGATTTCATGGCAGCAAAGCTGTTTTTT. The chain recombines TRBV24-1 with TRBJ2-2; no reliable D call. Deletions cut 1 base from V and 12 bases from J, with 11 bases between. The CDR3 is made up of 13 amino acids. The V gene's germline CDR1 is KGHDR and CDR2 SFDVKD.